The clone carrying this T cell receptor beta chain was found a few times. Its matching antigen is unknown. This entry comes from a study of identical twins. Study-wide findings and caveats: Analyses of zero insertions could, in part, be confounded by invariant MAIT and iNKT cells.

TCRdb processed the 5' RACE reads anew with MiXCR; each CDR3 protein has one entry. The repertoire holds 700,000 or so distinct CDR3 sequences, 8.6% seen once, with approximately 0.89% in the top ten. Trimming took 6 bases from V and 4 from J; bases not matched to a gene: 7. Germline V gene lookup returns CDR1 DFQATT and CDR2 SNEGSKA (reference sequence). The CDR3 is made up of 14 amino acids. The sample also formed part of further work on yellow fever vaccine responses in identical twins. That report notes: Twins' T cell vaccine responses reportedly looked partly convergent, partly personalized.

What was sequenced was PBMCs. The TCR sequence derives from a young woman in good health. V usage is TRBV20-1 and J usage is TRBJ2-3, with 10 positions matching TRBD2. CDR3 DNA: TGCAGTGCAAATAGCGGGAGGAGGGCAGATACGCAGTATTTT. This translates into CSANSGRRADTQYF.